This T cell receptor beta chain was recovered during a study of molecular identifiers for immune sequencing clone quantification. TCRdb fed the PCR reads into MiXCR, producing one record per CDR3 protein. The data show tens of thousands of distinct CDR3 sequences, under 30% seen once. This clonotype was detected many times. The CDR3 contains 17 residues. From germline, CDR1 is SGHAT and CDR2 FQNNGV. V shed 1 base and J shed 7 bases, with 20 bases lying between them. Sequencing was done on a sample of naive CD8+ T cells from blood, with Jurkat cell RNA spiked in. Subset reported: FACS-sorted CD8+CD4-CCR7+CD45RA+ naive T cells. This receptor was identified in a human donor in good health. Some libraries in this study had Jurkat cell RNA spiked in. The J gene is TRBJ2-1, the V gene TRBV11-2; D may be TRBD1 (6 bases). Written as DNA, the CDR3 is TGTGCCAGCAGCTTAGGGCCAGGGGACCCCCGAAGGAATGAGCAGTTCTTC. Its translation is CASSLGPGDPRRNEQFF.